The 17 T cell receptor beta chains listed next were all sequenced from one sample in a study of follicular helper T cells after annual influenza vaccination. Libraries were prepared by immunoSEQ multiplex PCR; TCRdb keeps only in-frame clonotypes and omits some of them. The data hold roughly 10,000 clones, with over 75% observed a single time. Documented time point: 2015-2016 season, pre-vaccination. Specimen: CXCR5+ CD38- circulating T follicular helper cells from blood, collected on the day of influenza vaccination. The subset denotes: circulating Tfh, non-naive CD4+CXCR5+PD-1+ (ICOS+CD38+ or ICOS-CD38-). The receptors derive from an adult who received the influenza vaccine.

V usage is TRBV7-8 and J usage is TRBJ2-3; D gene unclear. There are 12 residues in the CDR3. The germline CDR1 and CDR2 sequences are SGHVS and FQNEAQ. V shed 1 base and J shed 6 bases, with 5 bases lying between them. The CDR3 loop is CASSLGADTQYF. The DNA of the CDR3 is TGTGCCAGCAGCTTAGGAGCCGATACGCAGTATTTT.

The V and J genes are TRBV6-5 and TRBJ2-7; 7 positions agree with TRBD2. Germline V lookup: CDR1 MNHEY, CDR2 SVGAGI. The CDR3 has 13 residues. Germline trimming cut 3 bases from V and 6 bases from J; bases unmatched to any gene: 5. In DNA, the CDR3 is TGTGCCAGCAGTTATTATGGCGGGGGCGAGCAGTACTTC. Residues: CASSYYGGGEQYF.

V and J are TRBV6-5 and TRBJ1-6; tentatively, D is TRBD1 (5 bases). The CDR3 extends over 14 amino acids. V was clipped by 6 bases and J by 8 bases, with 14 bases between them. Germline V gene sequence: CDR1 MNHEY, CDR2 SVGAGI. CDR3 coding DNA: TGTGCCAGCAGCCGCCGGGACCTGGATTCACCCCTCCACTTT. Protein: CASSRRDLDSPLHF.

This rearrangement joins TRBV5-5 to TRBJ2-2, with 9 bases aligning to TRBD1. Germline CDR1 SGHKS, CDR2 YYEKEE (reference sequence). The CDR3 has 16 residues. Trimming removed 4 bases from V and 1 base from J; junction bases left unmatched: 5. Written as DNA, the CDR3 is TGTGCCAGCAGCATCGGACAGGGGATGAACACCGGGGAGCTGTTTTTT. This sequence encodes CASSIGQGMNTGELFF.

The gene calls are TRBV6-5 and TRBJ1-2, with D uncertain. The CDR3 is 12 residues long. Per germline, CDR1 MNHEY and CDR2 SVGAGI. V dropped 4 bases and J dropped 6 bases, with 9 bases sitting between them. The DNA of the CDR3 is TGTGCCAGCAGTTCCCCATTGGATGGCTACACCTTC. As protein: CASSSPLDGYTF.

This clone was counted only a few times. The chain carries TRBV6-5 and TRBJ1-2; D possibly corresponds to TRBD1 (6 bases). Trimming left V 7 bases short and J 6 bases short, with 15 bases between. The CDR3 runs 13 residues. CDR1 is MNHEY and CDR2 is SVGAGI in the germline V gene. The CDR3 DNA reads TGTGCCAGCACCCAGGGGTTTAGGCATGGCTACACCTTC. This gives the protein CASTQGFRHGYTF.

The chain is built from TRBV25-1 and TRBJ1-2; 8 bases line up with TRBD1. Germline V gives CDR1 MGHDK, CDR2 SYGVNS. The CDR3 covers 15 residues. V lost 2 bases, J lost 4 bases, and 6 bases stayed unmatched. The CDR3 sequence is CASSEADRVGYGYTF. The CDR3 coding sequence is TGTGCCAGCAGTGAAGCGGACAGGGTCGGCTATGGCTACACCTTC.

The chain carries TRBV7-2 and TRBJ2-1; 9 bases map to TRBD1. The V gene end was trimmed by 5 bases and the J gene end by 6 bases; junction bases not matched to a gene: 8. The V gene's germline CDR1 is SGHTA and CDR2 FQGNSA. The CDR3 length is 15 residues. The CDR3 DNA is TGTGCCAGCAGCGTGGACAGGGGACTACGCAATGAGCAGTTCTTC. It translates to CASSVDRGLRNEQFF.

The V call is TRBV28, the J call TRBJ2-5; tentative D call: TRBD2 (7 bases). This CDR3 has 14 amino acids. Germline V CDR1 and CDR2: MDHEN, SYDVKM. V dropped 6 bases and J dropped 5 bases, with 16 bases sitting between them. CDR3: CASRPSGGIETQYF. CDR3 in DNA: TGTGCCAGCAGGCCCTCGGGGGGCATTGAGACCCAGTACTTC. The full variable domain, completed using reference TRBV28 and TRBJ2-5, is DVKVTQSSRYLVKRTGEKVFLECVQDMDHENMFWYRQDPGLGLRLIYFSYDVKMKEKGDIPEGYSVSREKKERFSLILESASTNQTSMYLCASRPSGGIETQYFGPGTRLLVL.

This rearrangement joins TRBV4-1 to TRBJ2-3; TRBD2 agrees at 9 bases. Per the germline V gene, CDR1 is MGHRA and CDR2 is YSYEKL. Trimming cost V 0 bases and J 2 bases; bases outside gene matches: 9. CDR3 length equals 18 residues. CDR3 protein: CASSQDGGLAGLTDTQYF. Here the CDR3 DNA reads TGCGCCAGCAGCCAAGATGGCGGGCTAGCGGGGCTCACAGATACGCAGTATTTT.

This clone was picked up one time. V usage is TRBV27 and J usage is TRBJ2-5; maybe TRBD1 (5 bases). Deletions cut 6 bases from V and 4 bases from J, with 21 bases between. The CDR3 is made up of 16 amino acids. Germline CDR1 and CDR2: MNHEY and SMNVEV (reference sequence). The CDR3 nucleotides are TGTGCCAGCAGGCGCAGACCGGCTGGGGCCTTAGAGACCCAGTACTTC. This sequence encodes CASRRRPAGALETQYF.

The chain's CDR3 is CASRLISISGSNEQFF. DNA for the CDR3: TGTGCCAGCAGATTAATTAGTATTAGCGGGAGCAATGAGCAGTTCTTC. The chain recombines TRBV7-9 with TRBJ2-1; TRBD2 matches 9 bases. The CDR3 has 16 amino acids. Germline loops: CDR1 SEHNR, CDR2 FQNEAQ (reference sequence). V dropped 6 bases and J dropped 6; count of bases not matched to a gene: 12. The full variable domain, with the rest looked up from reference TRBV7-9 and TRBJ2-1, is DTGVSQNPRHKITKRGQNVTFRCDPISEHNRLYWYRQTLGQGPEFLTYFQNEAQLEKSRLLSDRFSAERPKGSFSTLEIQRTEQGDSAMYLCASRLISISGSNEQFFGPGTRLTVL.

The chain carries TRBV4-2 and TRBJ1-2, with TRBD1 as a possible D gene (6 bases). CDR1 and CDR2 (germline): LGHNA, YNFKEQ. V lost 4 bases to trimming and J lost 0 bases, with 9 bases between them. The CDR3 has 14 residues. This chain's CDR3 is CASSLQGSNYGYTF. The DNA for the CDR3 is TGTGCCAGCAGCCTACAGGGCTCTAACTATGGCTACACCTTC.

The CDR3: CASSLVLRDTQYF. The CDR3 nucleotides are TGTGCCAGCAGCTTGGTCCTGCGAGATACGCAGTATTTT. The chain combines TRBV5-8 with TRBJ2-3; D is unclear. The CDR3 runs to 13 residues. Germline V gene sequence: CDR1 SGHTS, CDR2 YDEGEE. V lost 0 bases, J lost 5 bases, and 7 bases lay in between.

In this sample, this clone turned up a few times. This chain connects TRBV30 to TRBJ1-2; no firm D call. CDR1 GTSNPN and CDR2 SVGIG come from the germline V gene (reference sequence). This CDR3 region has 12 residues. Trimming shortened V by 0 bases and J by 1 base, and 3 bases separated the two germline ends. The CDR3 loop is CAWSVHNYGYTF. The CDR3 DNA reads TGTGCCTGGAGTGTACATAACTATGGCTACACCTTC.

The chain is built from TRBV19 and TRBJ1-3; tentatively, D is TRBD1 (5 bases). Per germline, CDR1 LNHDA and CDR2 SQIVND (reference sequence). The CDR3 is made up of 15 amino acids. With 5 bases removed from V and 0 bases from J, the gap between germline ends came to 11 bases. CDR3 region: CASSPTASSGNTIYF. The CDR3 bases are TGTGCCAGTAGTCCGACAGCTAGCTCTGGAAACACCATATATTTT.

The V gene is TRBV4-3, the J gene TRBJ2-5, with a possible D match to TRBD1 (5 bases). CDR3 length equals 15 residues. The germline V gene encodes CDR1 LGHNA and CDR2 YSLEER. V lost 0 bases and J lost 2, with 10 bases in between. In nucleotides, the CDR3 is TGCGCCAGCAGCCAAGAGGGGCGGCCGCAAGAGACCCAGTACTTC. Protein product: CASSQEGRPQETQYF.